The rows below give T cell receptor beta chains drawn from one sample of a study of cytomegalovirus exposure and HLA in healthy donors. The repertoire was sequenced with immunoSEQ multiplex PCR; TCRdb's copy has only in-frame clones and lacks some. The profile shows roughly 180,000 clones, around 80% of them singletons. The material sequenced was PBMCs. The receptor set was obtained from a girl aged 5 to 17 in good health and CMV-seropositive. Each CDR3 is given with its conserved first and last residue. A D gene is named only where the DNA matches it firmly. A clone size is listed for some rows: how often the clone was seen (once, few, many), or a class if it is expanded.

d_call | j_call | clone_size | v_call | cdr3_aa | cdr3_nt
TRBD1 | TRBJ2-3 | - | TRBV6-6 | CASSDRDRGTDTQYF | TGTGCCAGCAGTGACCGGGACAGGGGTACAGATACGCAGTATTTT
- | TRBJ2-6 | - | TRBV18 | CASSPLDGAPGANVLTF | TGTGCCAGCTCACCACTAGATGGAGCCCCTGGGGCCAACGTCCTGACTTTC
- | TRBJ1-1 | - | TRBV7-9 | CASSLEGLGAFF | TGTGCCAGCAGCTTAGAAGGACTGGGGGCTTTCTTT
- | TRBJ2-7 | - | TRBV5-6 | CASSAGSPLMQYF | TGTGCCAGCAGCGCGGGGAGCCCCTTAATGCAGTACTTC
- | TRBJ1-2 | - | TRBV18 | CASSPPGRDYGYTF | TGTGCCAGCTCACCACCCGGCAGGGACTATGGCTACACCTTC
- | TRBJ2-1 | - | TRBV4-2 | CASSPANGSYNEQFF | TGTGCCAGCAGCCCCGCCAACGGCTCCTACAATGAGCAGTTCTTC
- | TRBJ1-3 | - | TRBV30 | CAWSGASASGNTIYF | TGTGCCTGGAGTGGGGCATCCGCCTCTGGAAACACCATATATTTT
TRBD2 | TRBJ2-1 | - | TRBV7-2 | CASSLVGLAGVAQGDEQFF | TGTGCCAGCAGCTTAGTGGGACTAGCGGGAGTTGCCCAGGGGGATGAGCAGTTCTTC
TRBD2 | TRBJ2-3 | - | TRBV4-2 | CAGSQATSGTDTQYF | TGTGCCGGCAGCCAAGCTACTAGCGGGACAGATACGCAGTATTTT
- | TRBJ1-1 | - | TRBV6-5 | CASSYSGGSTEAFF | TGTGCCAGCAGTTACTCGGGAGGGAGCACTGAAGCTTTCTTT
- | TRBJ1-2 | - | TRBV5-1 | CASSLTNGAGGYGYTF | TGCGCCAGCAGCCTTACGAATGGCGCGGGGGGATATGGCTACACCTTC
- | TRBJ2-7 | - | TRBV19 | CASSIDPGRSYEQYF | TGTGCCAGTAGTATAGATCCCGGTCGTTCCTACGAGCAGTACTTC
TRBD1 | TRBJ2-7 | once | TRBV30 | CAWRPSRDRPYEQYF | TGTGCCTGGAGGCCTAGCCGGGACAGACCCTACGAGCAGTACTTC
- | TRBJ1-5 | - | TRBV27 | CASSPGLIGANQPQHF | TGTGCCAGCAGTCCGGGTTTGATTGGGGCAAATCAGCCCCAGCATTTT
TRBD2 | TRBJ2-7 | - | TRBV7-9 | CASSATSREQYF | TGTGCCAGCAGCGCGACTAGCAGAGAGCAGTACTTC
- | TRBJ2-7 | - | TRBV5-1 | CASSLVGSTYEQYF | TGCGCCAGCAGCTTGGTTGGCAGTACCTACGAGCAGTACTTC
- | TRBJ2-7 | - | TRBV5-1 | CASSLNRQTLSYEQYF | TGCGCCAGCAGCTTGAACCGACAGACTTTATCCTACGAGCAGTACTTC
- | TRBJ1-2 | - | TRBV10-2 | CASSESGGTYGYTF | TGCGCCAGCAGTGAGTCGGGGGGGACCTATGGCTACACCTTC
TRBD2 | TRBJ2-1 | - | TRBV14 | CASSLTSLHEQFF | TGTGCCAGCAGCCTGACTAGCTTGCATGAGCAGTTCTTC
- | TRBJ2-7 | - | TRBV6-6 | CASSHPIDYEQYF | TGTGCCAGCAGTCACCCCATAGACTACGAGCAGTACTTC
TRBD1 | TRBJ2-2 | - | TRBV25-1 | CASSGPGQGAGELFF | TGTGCCAGCAGTGGTCCGGGACAGGGGGCCGGGGAGCTGTTTTTT
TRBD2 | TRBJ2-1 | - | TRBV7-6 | CASSLTGGQGEQFF | TGTGCCAGCAGCTTAACGGGAGGGCAGGGTGAGCAGTTCTTC
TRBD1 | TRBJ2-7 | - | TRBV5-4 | CASSAYRGYEQYF | TGTGCCAGCAGCGCCTACAGGGGCTACGAGCAGTACTTC
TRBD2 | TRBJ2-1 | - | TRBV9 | CASSVDIGLAGLNEQFF | TGTGCCAGCAGCGTAGATATAGGACTAGCGGGCCTCAATGAGCAGTTCTTC
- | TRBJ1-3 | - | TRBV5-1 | CASSLGGLGNTIYF | TGCGCCAGCAGCTTGGGAGGGCTTGGAAACACCATATATTTT
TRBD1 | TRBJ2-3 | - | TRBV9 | CASSVGPWAGGQDTQYF | TGTGCCAGCAGCGTAGGACCGTGGGCAGGGGGCCAAGATACGCAGTATTTT
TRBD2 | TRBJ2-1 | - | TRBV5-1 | CASSLYSGSSYNEQFF | TGCGCCAGCAGCTTGTACAGCGGGAGCTCCTACAATGAGCAGTTCTTC
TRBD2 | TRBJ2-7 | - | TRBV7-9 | CASSLAAGSSYEQYF | TGTGCCAGCAGCTTAGCAGCGGGGAGCTCCTACGAGCAGTACTTC
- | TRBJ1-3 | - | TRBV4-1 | CASSQWTVDLVGNTIYF | TGCGCCAGCAGCCAATGGACAGTTGACTTAGTGGGAAACACCATATATTTT
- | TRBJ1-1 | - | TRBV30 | CAWNRQGGTEAFF | TGTGCCTGGAATCGACAAGGTGGCACTGAAGCTTTCTTT
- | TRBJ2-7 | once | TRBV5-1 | CASSLSGGEGTYEQYF | TGCGCCAGCAGCCTTTCGGGGGGCGAAGGTACGTACGAGCAGTACTTC
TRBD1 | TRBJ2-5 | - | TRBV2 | CASRRQGHDQETQYF | TGTGCCAGCAGGAGACAGGGACACGACCAAGAGACCCAGTACTTC
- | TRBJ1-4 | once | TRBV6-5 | CASSSTWGLSEKLFF | TGTGCCAGCAGTTCCACGTGGGGGCTTAGTGAAAAACTGTTTTTT
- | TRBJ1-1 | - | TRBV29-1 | CSVWTGNTEAFF | TGCAGCGTTTGGACGGGAAACACTGAAGCTTTCTTT
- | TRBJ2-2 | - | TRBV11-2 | CASSLRYPWGQNTGELFF | TGTGCCAGCAGCCTAAGATATCCCTGGGGACAGAACACCGGGGAGCTGTTTTTT
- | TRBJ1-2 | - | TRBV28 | CASSQPMTVDGGYTF | TGTGCCAGCAGTCAACCGATGACAGTAGACGGTGGCTACACCTTC
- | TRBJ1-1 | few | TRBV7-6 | CASSFTGNTEAFF | TGTGCCAGCAGCTTTACGGGGAACACTGAAGCTTTCTTT
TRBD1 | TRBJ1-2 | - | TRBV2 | CASKEGQGHGYTF | TGTGCCAGCAAAGAGGGACAGGGACATGGCTACACCTTC
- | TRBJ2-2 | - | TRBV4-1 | CASSPGPAGNTGELFF | TGCGCCAGCAGCCCGGGACCGGCGGGAAACACCGGGGAGCTGTTTTTT
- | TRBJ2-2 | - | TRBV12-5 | CASGLVRLSQGLETGELFF | TGTGCTAGTGGTTTGGTACGTTTGTCACAGGGATTGGAAACCGGGGAGCTGTTTTTT
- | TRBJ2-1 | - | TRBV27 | CASSLMGHRWNEQFF | TGTGCCAGCAGTCTAATGGGACATCGGTGGAATGAGCAGTTCTTC
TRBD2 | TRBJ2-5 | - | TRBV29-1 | CSVEDPPGGRGWETQYF | TGCAGCGTTGAAGATCCCCCGGGGGGGCGTGGGTGGGAGACCCAGTACTTC
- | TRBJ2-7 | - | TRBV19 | CASTPSPGQPYEQYF | TGTGCCAGTACCCCTAGCCCGGGACAACCCTACGAGCAGTACTTC
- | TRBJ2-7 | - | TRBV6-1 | CASTQAYEQYF | TGTGCCAGCACCCAGGCCTACGAGCAGTACTTC
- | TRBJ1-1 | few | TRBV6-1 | CASRTTGNTEAFF | TGTGCCAGCAGGACGACAGGGAACACTGAAGCTTTCTTT
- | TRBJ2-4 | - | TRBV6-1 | CASSRKNIQYF | TGTGCCAGCAGTCGGAAAAACATTCAGTACTTC
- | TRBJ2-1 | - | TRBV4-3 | CASSHTGPTYNEQFF | TGCGCCAGCAGCCATACAGGGCCCACCTACAATGAGCAGTTCTTC
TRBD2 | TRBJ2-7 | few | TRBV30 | CAWSETSGRGYEQYF | TGTGCCTGGAGTGAGACTAGCGGGAGAGGGTACGAGCAGTACTTC
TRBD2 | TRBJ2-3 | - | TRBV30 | CAWSGLAGRGDTQYF | TGTGCCTGGAGCGGACTAGCGGGACGGGGGGATACGCAGTATTTT
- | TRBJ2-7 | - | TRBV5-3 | CARSLTPYEQYF | TGTGCCAGAAGCTTGACACCCTACGAGCAGTACTTC
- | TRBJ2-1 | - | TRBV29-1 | CSVVSGTSSYNEQFF | TGCAGCGTTGTTTCAGGGACTTCCTCCTACAATGAGCAGTTCTTC
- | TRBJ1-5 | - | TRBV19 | CASSMPVYSNQPQHF | TGTGCCAGTAGTATGCCAGTTTATAGCAATCAGCCCCAGCATTTT
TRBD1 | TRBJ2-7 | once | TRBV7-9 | CASSLGDRGRYEQYF | TGTGCCAGCAGCTTAGGGGACAGGGGGCGATACGAGCAGTACTTC
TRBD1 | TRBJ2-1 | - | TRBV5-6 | CASSRDRGLYNEQFF | TGTGCCAGCAGCCGGGACAGGGGGCTCTACAATGAGCAGTTCTTC
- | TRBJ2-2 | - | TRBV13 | CASNLLSLSRGYTGELFF | TGTGCCAGCAACCTCCTCTCCCTATCTAGGGGGTACACCGGGGAGCTGTTTTTT
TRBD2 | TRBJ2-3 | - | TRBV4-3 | CASSQDGLAGSTDTQYF | TGCGCCAGCAGCCAAGATGGGCTAGCGGGAAGCACAGATACGCAGTATTTT
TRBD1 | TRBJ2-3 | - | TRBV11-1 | CASLRQGGSTTDTQYF | TGTGCCAGCTTAAGACAGGGGGGCTCTACCACAGATACGCAGTATTTT